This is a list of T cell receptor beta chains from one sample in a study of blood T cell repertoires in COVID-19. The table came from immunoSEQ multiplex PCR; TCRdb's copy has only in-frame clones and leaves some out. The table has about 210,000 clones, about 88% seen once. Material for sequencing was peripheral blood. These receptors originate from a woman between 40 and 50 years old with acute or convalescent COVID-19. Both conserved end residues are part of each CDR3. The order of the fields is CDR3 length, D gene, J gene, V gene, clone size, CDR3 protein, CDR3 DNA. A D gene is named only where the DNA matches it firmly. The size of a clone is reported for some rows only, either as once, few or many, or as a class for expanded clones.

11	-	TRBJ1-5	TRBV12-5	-	CASTGGQPQHF	TGTGCTAGTACTGGAGGGCAGCCCCAGCATTTT
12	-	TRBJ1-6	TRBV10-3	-	CAISELNSPLHF	TGTGCCATCAGTGAGCTTAATTCACCCCTCCACTTT
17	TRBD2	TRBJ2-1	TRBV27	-	CASSPYPGLAGGHRQFF	TGTGCCAGCAGTCCCTACCCCGGACTAGCGGGGGGACATAGGCAGTTCTTC
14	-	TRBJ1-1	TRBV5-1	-	CASSLGQGRTEAFF	TGCGCCAGCAGCTTGGGGCAGGGCCGCACTGAAGCTTTCTTT
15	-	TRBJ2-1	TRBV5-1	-	CASGLGYGDYNEQFF	TGCGCCAGCGGACTGGGTTACGGGGACTACAATGAGCAGTTCTTC
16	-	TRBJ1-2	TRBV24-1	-	CATIPSGGSGNYGYTF	TGTGCCACCATCCCATCGGGGGGCAGCGGAAACTATGGCTACACCTTC
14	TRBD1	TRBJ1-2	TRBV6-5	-	CASSSGGSYYGYTF	TGTGCCAGCAGTTCAGGGGGCAGCTACTATGGCTACACCTTC
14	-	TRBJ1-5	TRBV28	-	CASTPGRGRQPQHF	TGTGCCAGTACCCCTGGCAGGGGACGCCAGCCCCAGCATTTT
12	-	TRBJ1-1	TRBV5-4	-	CASSFDTGRAFF	TGTGCCAGCAGCTTCGATACAGGGCGAGCTTTCTTT
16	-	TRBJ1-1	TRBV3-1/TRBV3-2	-	CASSQDPGHSNTEAFF	TGTGCCAGCAGCCAAGACCCGGGACATTCGAACACTGAAGCTTTCTTT
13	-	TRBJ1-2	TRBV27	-	CASSPTGDYGYTF	TGTGCCAGCAGTCCTACAGGAGACTATGGCTACACCTTC
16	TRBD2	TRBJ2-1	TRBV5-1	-	CASSLSSGGLSNEQFF	TGCGCCAGCAGCTTGTCTAGCGGGGGGTTGTCCAATGAGCAGTTCTTC
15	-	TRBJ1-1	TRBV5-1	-	CASSLDSGVNTEAFF	TGCGCCAGCAGCTTGGACAGCGGGGTTAACACTGAAGCTTTCTTT
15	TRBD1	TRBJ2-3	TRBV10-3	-	CAISESTGGRYTQYF	TGTGCCATCAGTGAGTCGACAGGGGGGAGGTATACGCAGTATTTT
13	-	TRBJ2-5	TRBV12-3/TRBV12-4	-	CASSFYEGETQYF	TGTGCCAGCAGTTTTTACGAGGGTGAGACCCAGTACTTC
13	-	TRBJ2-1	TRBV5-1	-	CASSFPPFSEQFF	TGCGCCAGCAGCTTCCCTCCCTTCAGTGAGCAGTTCTTC
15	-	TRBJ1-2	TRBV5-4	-	CASRGLGEDMYGYTF	TGTGCCAGCAGAGGTTTGGGGGAGGATATGTATGGCTACACCTTC
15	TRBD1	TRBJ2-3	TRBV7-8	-	CASSPGQGATDTQYF	TGTGCCAGCAGCCCCGGACAGGGGGCTACAGATACGCAGTATTTT
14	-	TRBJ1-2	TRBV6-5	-	CASKDLRGNYGYTF	TGTGCCAGCAAGGACCTACGGGGGAACTATGGCTACACCTTC
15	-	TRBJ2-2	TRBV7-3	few	CASSRHGRETGELFF	TGTGCCAGCAGTAGACACGGACGGGAAACCGGGGAGCTGTTTTTT
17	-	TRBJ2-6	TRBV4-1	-	CASSQEWAGSGANVLTF	TGCGCCAGCAGCCAAGAATGGGCGGGTTCTGGGGCCAACGTCCTGACTTTC
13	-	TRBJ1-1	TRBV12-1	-	CASSTRTCTEAFF	TGTGCCAGCAGCACCCGGACATGCACTGAAGCTTTCTTT
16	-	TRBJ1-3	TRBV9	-	CASSVVAGAAGNTIYF	TGTGCCAGCAGCGTAGTGGCAGGGGCCGCTGGAAACACCATATATTTT
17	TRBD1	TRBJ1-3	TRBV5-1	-	CASSPTGDPYSGNTIYF	TGCGCCAGCAGCCCCACAGGGGACCCCTACTCTGGAAACACCATATATTTT
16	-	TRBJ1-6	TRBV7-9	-	CASSPGGTVYNSPLHF	TGTGCCAGCAGCCCCGGGGGAACGGTCTATAATTCACCCCTCCACTTT
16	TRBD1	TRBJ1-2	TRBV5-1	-	CASSLGPGQGNYGYTF	TGCGCCAGCAGCTTGGGTCCGGGACAGGGGAACTATGGCTACACCTTC
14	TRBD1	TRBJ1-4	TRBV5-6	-	CASSLAGGGEKLFF	TGTGCCAGCAGCTTGGCAGGGGGAGGTGAAAAACTGTTTTTT
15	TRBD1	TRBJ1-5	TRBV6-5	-	CASTFRQGGNQPQHF	TGTGCCAGCACTTTCAGACAGGGGGGCAATCAGCCCCAGCATTTT
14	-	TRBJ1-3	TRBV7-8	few	CASSWGEVGNTIYF	TGTGCCAGCAGCTGGGGGGAAGTTGGAAACACCATATATTTT
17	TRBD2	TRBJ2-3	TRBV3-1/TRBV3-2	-	CASSLHLGLAGRGTQYF	TGTGCCAGCAGTCTTCATTTGGGACTAGCGGGGAGGGGTACGCAGTATTTT
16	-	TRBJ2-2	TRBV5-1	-	CASSPGTGDGTGELFF	TGCGCCAGCAGCCCTGGAACGGGGGACGGCACCGGGGAGCTGTTTTTT
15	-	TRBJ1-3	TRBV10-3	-	CAIRGGVGDGNTIYF	TGTGCCATCAGAGGGGGAGTAGGGGACGGAAACACCATATATTTT
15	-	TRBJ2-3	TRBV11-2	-	CASSPRRGGTDTQYF	TGTGCCAGCAGCCCCCGGCGAGGAGGCACAGATACGCAGTATTTT
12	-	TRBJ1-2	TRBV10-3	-	CAISDMGVGYTF	TGTGCCATCAGTGATATGGGCGTGGGCTACACCTTC
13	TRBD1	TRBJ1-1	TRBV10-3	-	CAIRGTGINEAFF	TGTGCCATCAGGGGGACAGGAATAAATGAAGCTTTCTTT
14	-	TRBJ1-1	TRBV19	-	CASSMWGVGTEAFF	TGTGCCAGTAGTATGTGGGGGGTGGGCACTGAAGCTTTCTTT
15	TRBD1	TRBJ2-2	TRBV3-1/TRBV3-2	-	CASSQGQGGFGELFF	TGTGCCAGCAGCCAAGGACAGGGGGGATTCGGGGAGCTGTTTTTT
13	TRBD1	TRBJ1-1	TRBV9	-	CASSRDRGTEAFF	TGTGCCAGCAGCAGGGACAGGGGGACTGAAGCTTTCTTT
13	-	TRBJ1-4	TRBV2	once	CASSGQGREKLFF	TGTGCCAGCAGTGGGCAGGGCAGGGAAAAACTGTTTTTT
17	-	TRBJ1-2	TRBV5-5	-	CASSLNPRVLRNYGYTF	TGTGCCAGCAGCTTGAATCCCAGGGTCCTCAGGAACTATGGCTACACCTTC
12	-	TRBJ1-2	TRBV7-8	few	CASSLGRYGYTF	TGTGCCAGCAGCTTAGGGAGGTATGGCTACACCTTC
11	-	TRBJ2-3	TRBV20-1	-	CSANRADTQYF	TGCAGTGCCAACAGGGCAGATACGCAGTATTTT
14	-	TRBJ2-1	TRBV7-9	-	CASSLLGATNEQFF	TGTGCCAGCAGCTTGTTGGGGGCCACCAATGAGCAGTTCTTC
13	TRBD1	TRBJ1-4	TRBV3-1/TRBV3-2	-	CASSSRQGQKLFF	TGTGCCAGCAGCAGTCGACAGGGGCAAAAACTGTTTTTT
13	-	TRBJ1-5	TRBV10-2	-	CASSEGGFQPQHF	TGCGCCAGCAGTGAGGGGGGGTTTCAGCCCCAGCATTTT
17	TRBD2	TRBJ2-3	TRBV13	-	CASSPGLAGGSQDTQYF	TGTGCCAGCAGCCCGGGACTAGCGGGGGGGTCGCAAGATACGCAGTATTTT
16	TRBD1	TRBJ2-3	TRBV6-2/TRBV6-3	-	CASSYDIQGASDTQYF	TGTGCCAGCAGTTACGATATACAGGGGGCGTCAGATACGCAGTATTTT
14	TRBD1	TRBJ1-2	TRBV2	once	CASSGPGGLYGYTF	TGTGCCAGCAGTGGTCCAGGGGGCTTGTATGGCTACACCTTC
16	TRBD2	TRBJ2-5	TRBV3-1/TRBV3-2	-	CASSQGQLAGLETQYF	TGTGCCAGCAGCCAAGGACAACTAGCGGGGTTAGAGACCCAGTACTTC
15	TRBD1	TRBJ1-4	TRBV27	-	CASSPPAGTGGKLFF	TGTGCCAGCAGTCCCCCGGCCGGGACAGGGGGGAAACTGTTTTTT
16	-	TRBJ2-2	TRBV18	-	CASSPAPGQNTGELFF	TGTGCCAGCTCCCCAGCCCCGGGACAAAACACCGGGGAGCTGTTTTTT
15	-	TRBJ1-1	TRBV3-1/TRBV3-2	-	CASSQEWGRNTEAFF	TGTGCCAGCAGCCAAGAGTGGGGGCGGAACACTGAAGCTTTCTTT
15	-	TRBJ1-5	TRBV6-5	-	CASSRNSGGNQPQHF	TGTGCCAGCAGTCGAAACTCAGGGGGCAATCAGCCCCAGCATTTT
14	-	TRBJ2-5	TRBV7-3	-	CASSPSGLLRAQYF	TGTGCCAGCAGCCCATCCGGACTGCTTCGGGCCCAGTACTTC
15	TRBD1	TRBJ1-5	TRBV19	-	CASSDWDRDNQPQHF	TGTGCCAGTAGTGACTGGGACAGGGACAATCAGCCCCAGCATTTT
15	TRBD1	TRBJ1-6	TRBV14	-	CASSWGQSYNSPLHF	TGTGCCAGCAGCTGGGGACAGTCCTATAATTCACCCCTCCACTTT
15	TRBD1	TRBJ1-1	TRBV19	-	CASSKIQGSRTEAFF	TGTGCCAGTAGTAAAATACAGGGGTCGAGAACTGAAGCTTTCTTT
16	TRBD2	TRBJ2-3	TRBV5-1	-	CASSLLAGGQIDTQYF	TGCGCCAGCAGCTTGTTAGCGGGGGGGCAAATAGATACGCAGTATTTT
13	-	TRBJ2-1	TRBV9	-	CASSVATYNEQFF	TGTGCCAGCAGCGTAGCCACCTACAATGAGCAGTTCTTC
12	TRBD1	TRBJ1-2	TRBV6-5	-	CASRGQGSGYTF	TGTGCCAGCAGGGGACAGGGAAGTGGCTACACCTTC